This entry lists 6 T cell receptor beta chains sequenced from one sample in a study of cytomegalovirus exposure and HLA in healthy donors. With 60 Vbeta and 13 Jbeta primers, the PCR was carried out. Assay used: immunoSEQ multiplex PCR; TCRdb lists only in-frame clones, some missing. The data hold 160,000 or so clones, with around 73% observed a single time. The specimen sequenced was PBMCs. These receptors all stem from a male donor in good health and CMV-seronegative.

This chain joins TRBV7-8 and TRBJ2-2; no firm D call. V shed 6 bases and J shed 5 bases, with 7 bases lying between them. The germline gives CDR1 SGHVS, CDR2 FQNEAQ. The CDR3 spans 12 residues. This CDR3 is CASRRGTGELFF. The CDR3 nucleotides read TGTGCCAGCAGACGAGGAACCGGGGAGCTGTTTTTT. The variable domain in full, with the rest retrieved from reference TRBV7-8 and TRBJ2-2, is GAGVSQSPRYKVAKRGQDVALRCDPISGHVSLFWYQQALGQGPEFLTYFQNEAQLDKSGLPSDRFFAERPEGSVSTLKIQRTQQEDSAVYLCASRRGTGELFFGEGSRLTVL.

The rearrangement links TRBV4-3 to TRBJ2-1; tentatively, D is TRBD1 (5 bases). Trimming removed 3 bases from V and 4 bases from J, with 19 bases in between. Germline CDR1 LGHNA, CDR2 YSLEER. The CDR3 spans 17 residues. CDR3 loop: CASSQGPSVPSYNEQFF. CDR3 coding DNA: TGCGCCAGCAGCCAGGGGCCGAGTGTCCCATCTTACAATGAGCAGTTCTTC.

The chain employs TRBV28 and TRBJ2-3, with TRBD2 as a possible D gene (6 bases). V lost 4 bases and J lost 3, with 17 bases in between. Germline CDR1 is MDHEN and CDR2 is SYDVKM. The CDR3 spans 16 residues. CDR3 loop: CASSSGGAGSTDTQYF. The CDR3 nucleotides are TGTGCCAGCAGTTCCGGAGGGGCGGGATCAACAGATACGCAGTATTTT.

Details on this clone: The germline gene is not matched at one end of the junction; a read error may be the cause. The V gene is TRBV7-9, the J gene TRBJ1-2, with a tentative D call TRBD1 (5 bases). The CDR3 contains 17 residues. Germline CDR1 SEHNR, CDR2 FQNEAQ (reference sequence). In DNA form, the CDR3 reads TGTTCCAGCAGCCCCAACCCCACAGGTATTAGGGACTATGGCTACACCTTC. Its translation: CSSSPNPTGIRDYGYTF. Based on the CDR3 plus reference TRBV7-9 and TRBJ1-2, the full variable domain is DTGVSQNPRHKITKRGQNVTFRCDPISEHNRLYWYRQTLGQGPEFLTYFQNEAQLEKSRLLSDRFSAERPKGSFSTLEIQRTEQGDSAMYLCSSSPNPTGIRDYGYTFGSGTRLTVV.

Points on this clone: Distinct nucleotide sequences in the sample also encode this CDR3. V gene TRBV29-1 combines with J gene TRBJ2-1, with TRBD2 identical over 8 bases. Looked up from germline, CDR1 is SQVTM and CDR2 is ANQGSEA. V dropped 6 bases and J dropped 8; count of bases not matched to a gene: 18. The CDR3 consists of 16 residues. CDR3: CSVPPAGVRGYDEQFF. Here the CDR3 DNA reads TGCAGCGTCCCTCCAGCGGGAGTGAGGGGTTACGATGAGCAGTTCTTC.

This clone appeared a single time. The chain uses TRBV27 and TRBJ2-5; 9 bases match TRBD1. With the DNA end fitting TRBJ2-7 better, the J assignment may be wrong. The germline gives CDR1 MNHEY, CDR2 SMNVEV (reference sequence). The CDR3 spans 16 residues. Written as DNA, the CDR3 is TGTGCCAGCAGTTTAGAACGGGACAGGGATGAGAACGAGCAGTACTTC. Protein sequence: CASSLERDRDENEQYF.